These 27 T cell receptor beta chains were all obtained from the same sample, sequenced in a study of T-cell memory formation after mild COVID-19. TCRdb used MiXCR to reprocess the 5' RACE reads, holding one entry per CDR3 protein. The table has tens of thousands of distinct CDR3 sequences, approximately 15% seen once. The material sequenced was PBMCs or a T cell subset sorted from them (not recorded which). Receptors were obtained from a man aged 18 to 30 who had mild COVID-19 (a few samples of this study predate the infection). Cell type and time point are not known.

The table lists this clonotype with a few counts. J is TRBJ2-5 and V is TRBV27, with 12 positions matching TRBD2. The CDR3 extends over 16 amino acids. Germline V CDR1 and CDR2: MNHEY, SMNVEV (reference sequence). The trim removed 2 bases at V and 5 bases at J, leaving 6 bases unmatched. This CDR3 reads CASSLNPSGGAETQYF. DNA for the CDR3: TGTGCCAGCAGTTTAAATCCTAGCGGGGGGGCTGAGACCCAGTACTTC.

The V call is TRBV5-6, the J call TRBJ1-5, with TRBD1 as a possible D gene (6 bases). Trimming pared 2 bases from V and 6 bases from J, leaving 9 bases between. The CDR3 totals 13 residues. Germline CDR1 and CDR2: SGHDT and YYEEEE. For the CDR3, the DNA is TGTGCCAGCAGCTTAGGGGGGTCTCAGCCCCAGCATTTT. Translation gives CASSLGGSQPQHF.

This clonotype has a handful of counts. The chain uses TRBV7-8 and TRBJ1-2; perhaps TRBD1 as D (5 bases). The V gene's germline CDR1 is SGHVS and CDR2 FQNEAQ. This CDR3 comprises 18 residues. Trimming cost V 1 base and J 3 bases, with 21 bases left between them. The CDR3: CASSLGDREELIYYGYTF. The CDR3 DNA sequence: TGTGCCAGCAGCTTAGGAGACAGAGAAGAGCTAATTTACTATGGCTACACCTTC.

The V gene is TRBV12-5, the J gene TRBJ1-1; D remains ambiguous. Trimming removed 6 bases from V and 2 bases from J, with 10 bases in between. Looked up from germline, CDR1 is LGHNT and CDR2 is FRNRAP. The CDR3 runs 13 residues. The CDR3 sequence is CASGHTENTEAFF. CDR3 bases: TGTGCTAGTGGCCATACAGAAAACACTGAAGCTTTCTTT.

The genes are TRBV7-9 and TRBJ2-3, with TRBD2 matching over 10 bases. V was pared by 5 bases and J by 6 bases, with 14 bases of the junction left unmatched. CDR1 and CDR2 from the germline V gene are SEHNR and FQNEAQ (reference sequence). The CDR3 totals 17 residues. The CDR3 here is CASSALLAGSPWDTQYF. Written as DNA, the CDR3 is TGTGCCAGCAGCGCCCTACTAGCGGGGAGCCCTTGGGATACGCAGTATTTT.

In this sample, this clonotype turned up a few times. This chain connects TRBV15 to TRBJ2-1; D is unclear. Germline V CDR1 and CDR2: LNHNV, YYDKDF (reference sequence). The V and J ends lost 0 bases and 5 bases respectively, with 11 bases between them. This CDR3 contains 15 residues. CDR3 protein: CATSRDKPADNEQFF. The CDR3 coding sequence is TGTGCCACCAGCAGAGATAAGCCAGCCGACAATGAGCAGTTCTTC.

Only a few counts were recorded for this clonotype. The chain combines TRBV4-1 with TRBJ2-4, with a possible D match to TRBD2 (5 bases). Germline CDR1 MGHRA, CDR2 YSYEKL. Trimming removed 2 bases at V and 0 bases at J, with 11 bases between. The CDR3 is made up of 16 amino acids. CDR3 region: CASSQLLGLAKNIQYF. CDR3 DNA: TGCGCCAGCAGCCAACTACTAGGGCTAGCCAAAAACATTCAGTACTTC.

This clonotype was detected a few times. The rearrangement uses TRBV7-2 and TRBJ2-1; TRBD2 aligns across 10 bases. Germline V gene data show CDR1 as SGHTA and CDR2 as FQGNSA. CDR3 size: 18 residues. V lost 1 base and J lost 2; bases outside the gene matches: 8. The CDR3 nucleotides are TGTGCCAGCAGCTTAGGGTCTAGCGGGGGTCGGCCCTACAATGAGCAGTTCTTC. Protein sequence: CASSLGSSGGRPYNEQFF.

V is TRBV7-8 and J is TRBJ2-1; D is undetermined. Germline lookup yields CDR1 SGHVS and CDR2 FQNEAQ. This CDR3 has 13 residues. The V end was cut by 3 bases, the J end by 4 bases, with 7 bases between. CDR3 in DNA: TGTGCCAGCAGCTTTGATGGTTACAATGAGCAGTTCTTC. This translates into CASSFDGYNEQFF.

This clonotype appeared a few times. Written as DNA, the CDR3 is TGTGCCAGCAGCGCCCGTGCGGGCGACACAGATACGCAGTATTTT. As protein: CASSARAGDTDTQYF. V is TRBV9 and J is TRBJ2-3, with TRBD2 as a possible D gene (5 bases). The CDR3 consists of 15 residues. V lost 3 bases, J lost 2 bases, and 13 bases lay in between. Germline assignment: CDR1 SGDLS and CDR2 YYNGEE.

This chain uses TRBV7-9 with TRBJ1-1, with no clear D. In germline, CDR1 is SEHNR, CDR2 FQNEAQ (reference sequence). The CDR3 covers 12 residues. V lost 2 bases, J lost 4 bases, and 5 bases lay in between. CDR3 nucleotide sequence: TGTGCCAGCAGCTTATATGGCACTGAAGCTTTCTTT. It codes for CASSLYGTEAFF.

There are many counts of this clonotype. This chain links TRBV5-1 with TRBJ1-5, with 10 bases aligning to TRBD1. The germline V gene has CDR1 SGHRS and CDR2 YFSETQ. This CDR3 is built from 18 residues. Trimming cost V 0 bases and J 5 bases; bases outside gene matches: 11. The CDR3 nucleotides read TGCGCCAGCAGCTTGGGATACCGGGACAGGGGCGTGGATCAGCCCCAGCATTTT. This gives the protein CASSLGYRDRGVDQPQHF.

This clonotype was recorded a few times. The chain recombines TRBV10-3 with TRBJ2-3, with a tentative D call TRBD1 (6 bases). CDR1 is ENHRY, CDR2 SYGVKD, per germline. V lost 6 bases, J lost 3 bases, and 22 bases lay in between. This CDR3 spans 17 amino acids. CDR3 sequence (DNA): TGTGCCATCAGGTCGACAAGGGCAGGGGATAGGACAGATACGCAGTATTTT. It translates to CAIRSTRAGDRTDTQYF.

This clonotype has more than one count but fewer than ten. The CDR3 loop is CASSFGGANTEAFF. CDR3 DNA: TGTGCCAGCAGTTTCGGGGGGGCGAACACTGAAGCTTTCTTT. This rearrangement joins TRBV27 to TRBJ1-1, with a tentative D call TRBD1 (6 bases). This CDR3 contains 14 residues. V lost 3 bases, J lost 1 base, and 9 bases lay in between. CDR1 MNHEY and CDR2 SMNVEV come from the germline V gene (reference sequence).

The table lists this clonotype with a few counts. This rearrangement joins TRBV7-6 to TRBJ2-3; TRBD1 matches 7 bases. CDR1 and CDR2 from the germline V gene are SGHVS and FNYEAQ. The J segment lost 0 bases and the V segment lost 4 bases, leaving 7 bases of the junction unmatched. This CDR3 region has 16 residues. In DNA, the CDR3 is TGTGCCAGCAGCTCCCAACAGGGGCCTAGCACAGATACGCAGTATTTT. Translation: CASSSQQGPSTDTQYF.

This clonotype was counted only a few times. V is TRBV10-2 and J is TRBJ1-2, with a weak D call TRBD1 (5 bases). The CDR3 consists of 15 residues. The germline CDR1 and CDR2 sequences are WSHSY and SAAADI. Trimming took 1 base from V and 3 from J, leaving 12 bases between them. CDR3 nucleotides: TGCGCCAGCAGTGAGTTCCAACAGGTTTACTATGGCTACACCTTC. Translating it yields CASSEFQQVYYGYTF.

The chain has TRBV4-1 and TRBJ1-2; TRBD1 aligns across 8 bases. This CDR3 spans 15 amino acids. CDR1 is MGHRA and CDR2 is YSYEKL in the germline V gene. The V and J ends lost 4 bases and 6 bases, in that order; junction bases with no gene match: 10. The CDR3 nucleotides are TGCGCCAGCAGCCTTTATACGGACAGGGTTCATGGCTACACCTTC. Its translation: CASSLYTDRVHGYTF.

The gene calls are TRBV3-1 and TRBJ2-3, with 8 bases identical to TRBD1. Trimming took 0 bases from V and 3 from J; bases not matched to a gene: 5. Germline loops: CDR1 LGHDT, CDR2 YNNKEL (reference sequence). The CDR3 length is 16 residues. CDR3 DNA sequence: TGTGCCAGCAGCCAAGATCCCACAGGGGGGACAGATACGCAGTATTTT. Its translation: CASSQDPTGGTDTQYF.

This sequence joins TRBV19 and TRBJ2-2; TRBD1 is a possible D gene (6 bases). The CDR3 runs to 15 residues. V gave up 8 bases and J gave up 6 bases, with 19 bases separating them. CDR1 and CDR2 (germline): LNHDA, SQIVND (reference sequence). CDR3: CASETGAGASGELFF. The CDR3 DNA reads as TGTGCCAGTGAGACTGGGGCAGGGGCATCCGGGGAGCTGTTTTTT. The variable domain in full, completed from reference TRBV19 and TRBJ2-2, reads DGGITQSPKYLFRKEGQNVTLSCEQNLNHDAMYWYRQDPGQGLRLIYYSQIVNDFQKGDIAEGYSVSREKKESFPLTVTSAQKNPTAFYLCASETGAGASGELFFGEGSRLTVL.

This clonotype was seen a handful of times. As DNA, the CDR3 is TGCGCCAGCAGCCAACGGGCTAGCAAGGAGACCCAGTACTTC. Amino acid sequence: CASSQRASKETQYF. This chain uses TRBV4-3 with TRBJ2-5; possibly TRBD2 for D (5 bases). This CDR3 has 14 amino acids. Per the germline V gene, CDR1 is LGHNA and CDR2 is YSLEER. V was pared by 2 bases and J by 5 bases, with 12 bases between.

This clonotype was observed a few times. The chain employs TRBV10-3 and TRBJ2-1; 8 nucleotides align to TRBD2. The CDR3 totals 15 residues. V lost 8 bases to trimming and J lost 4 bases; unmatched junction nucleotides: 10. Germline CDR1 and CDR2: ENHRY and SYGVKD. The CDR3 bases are TGTGCCATCCGGCGGGCGGGGGGATTTTACAATGAGCAGTTCTTC. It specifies CAIRRAGGFYNEQFF.

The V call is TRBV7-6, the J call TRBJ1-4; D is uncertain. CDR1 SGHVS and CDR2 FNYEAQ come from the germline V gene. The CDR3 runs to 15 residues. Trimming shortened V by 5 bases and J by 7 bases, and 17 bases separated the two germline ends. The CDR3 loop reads CASSPRTASGEKLFF. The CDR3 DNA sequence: TGTGCCAGCAGCCCCAGGACCGCTTCGGGTGAAAAACTGTTTTTT.

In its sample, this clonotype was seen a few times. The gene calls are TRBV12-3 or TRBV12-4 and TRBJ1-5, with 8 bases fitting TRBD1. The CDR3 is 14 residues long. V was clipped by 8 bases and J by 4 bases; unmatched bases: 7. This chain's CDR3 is CASGHRGVNQPQHF. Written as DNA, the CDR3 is TGTGCCAGCGGACACAGGGGGGTAAATCAGCCCCAGCATTTT.

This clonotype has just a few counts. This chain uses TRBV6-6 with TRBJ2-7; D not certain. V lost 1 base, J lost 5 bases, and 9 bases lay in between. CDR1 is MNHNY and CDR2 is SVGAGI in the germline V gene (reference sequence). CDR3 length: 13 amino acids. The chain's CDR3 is CASSYFTPNEQYF. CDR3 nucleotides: TGTGCCAGCAGTTACTTCACTCCCAACGAGCAGTACTTC.

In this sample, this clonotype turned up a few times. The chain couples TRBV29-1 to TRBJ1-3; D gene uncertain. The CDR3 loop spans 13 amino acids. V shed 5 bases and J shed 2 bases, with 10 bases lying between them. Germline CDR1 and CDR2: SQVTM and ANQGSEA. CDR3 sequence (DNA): TGCAGCGTTAGCTCCGGGACTGGAAACACCATATATTTT. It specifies CSVSSGTGNTIYF.

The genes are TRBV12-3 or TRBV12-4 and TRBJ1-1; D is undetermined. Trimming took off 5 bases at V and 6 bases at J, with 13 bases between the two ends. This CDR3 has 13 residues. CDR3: CASSPVGSPEAFF. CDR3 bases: TGTGCCAGCAGTCCGGTGGGGTCCCCTGAAGCTTTCTTT.

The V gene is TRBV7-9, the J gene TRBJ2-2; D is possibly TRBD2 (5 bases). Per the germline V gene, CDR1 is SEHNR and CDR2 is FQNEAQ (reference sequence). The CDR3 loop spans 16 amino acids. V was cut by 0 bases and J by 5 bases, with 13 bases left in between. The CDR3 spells CASSLAGGLPTGELFF. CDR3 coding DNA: TGTGCCAGCAGCTTAGCCGGCGGGCTCCCAACCGGGGAGCTGTTTTTT.